One T cell receptor (beta chain) is described in this entry. These data originate in a study of blood T cell repertoires in COVID-19. In the original analysis: Estimates of nucleated cell counts were drawn from the amplification of reference gene primers. Assay: immunoSEQ multiplex PCR; the TCRdb copy retains only in-frame clones and omits some. V and J calls plus clone size are reproduced from that table; the DNA served to infer D and trimming. Counted here are tens of thousands of clones, less than 95% occurring once; the ten biggest clones make up roughly a fifth. Trimming took 9 bases from V and 5 from J, leaving 13 bases between them. CDR1 and CDR2 (germline): KGHDR, SFDVKD. This CDR3 is built from 13 residues.

Sequenced sample: peripheral blood. This TCR was recovered from a man aged 80 or over with acute or convalescent COVID-19. The chain links TRBV24-1 to TRBJ1-5; TRBD1 might be the D (6 bases). CDR3 nucleotide sequence: TGTGCCACCGGAACAGGGAGTCATCAGCCCCAGCATTTT. Protein sequence: CATGTGSHQPQHF.